These T cell receptor beta chains were read from a single sample in a study of identical twins. Each CDR3 protein gets one entry after TCRdb re-called the 5' RACE reads with MiXCR. The table records 1,800,000 or so distinct CDR3 sequences, roughly a third of them present only once. The sample taken for sequencing was cord blood. These receptors all stem from a newborn girl in good health. The CDR3 runs from the conserved cysteine through the conserved F or W. D genes are given only for firm matches. Size values are once, few and many counts, or a class for expanded clones, and some rows have none.

j_gene: TRBJ2-5; abundance: many; d_gene: TRBD2; v_gene: TRBV5-1; CDR3aa: CASMAVAGSYQETQYF; CDR3nt: TGCGCCAGCATGGCAGTAGCGGGCTCGTACCAAGAGACCCAGTACTTC
j_gene: TRBJ1-2; abundance: .; d_gene: TRBD1; v_gene: TRBV4-1; CDR3aa: CASSQAPTGRTFDYGYTF; CDR3nt: TGCGCCAGCAGCCAAGCCCCGACAGGGAGAACGTTTGACTATGGCTACACCTTC
j_gene: TRBJ2-1; abundance: .; d_gene: .; v_gene: TRBV7-2; CDR3aa: CASSLHRAGYNEQFF; CDR3nt: TGTGCCAGCAGCTTACATAGGGCTGGATACAATGAGCAGTTCTTC
j_gene: TRBJ2-4; abundance: .; d_gene: .; v_gene: TRBV7-2; CDR3aa: CASSLEGGPVWEQYF; CDR3nt: TGTGCCAGCAGCTTAGAAGGGGGGCCCGTATGGGAGCAGTACTTC
j_gene: TRBJ2-7; abundance: once; d_gene: .; v_gene: TRBV20-1; CDR3aa: CSARDQVSPSYNEQYF; CDR3nt: TGCAGTGCTAGAGATCAGGTCAGCCCGTCCTACAATGAGCAGTACTTC
j_gene: TRBJ1-2; abundance: .; d_gene: .; v_gene: TRBV13; CDR3aa: CASSLSGLTGYGYTF; CDR3nt: TGTGCCAGCAGCCTATCCGGTCTCACAGGCTATGGCTACACCTTC
j_gene: TRBJ2-2; abundance: .; d_gene: .; v_gene: TRBV18; CDR3aa: CASTAGKNTGELFF; CDR3nt: TGTGCCAGCACTGCGGGGAAGAACACCGGGGAGCTGTTTTTT
j_gene: TRBJ2-7; abundance: few; d_gene: .; v_gene: TRBV20-1; CDR3aa: CSARDQLYSYEQYF; CDR3nt: TGCAGTGCTAGAGACCAGTTATATTCCTACGAGCAGTACTTC
j_gene: TRBJ2-7; abundance: .; d_gene: TRBD2; v_gene: TRBV27; CDR3aa: CASSSTSGTRGRYF; CDR3nt: TGTGCCAGCAGTTCGACTAGCGGGACGCGAGGTCGGTACTTC
j_gene: TRBJ2-1; abundance: .; d_gene: .; v_gene: TRBV5-1; CDR3aa: CASSLRNFNLYNEQFF; CDR3nt: TGCGCCAGCAGCTTAAGGAACTTCAACCTGTACAATGAGCAGTTCTTC
j_gene: TRBJ2-3; abundance: .; d_gene: .; v_gene: TRBV28; CDR3aa: CASMSGDTQYF; CDR3nt: TGTGCCAGCATGAGCGGGGATACGCAGTATTTT
j_gene: TRBJ1-1; abundance: .; d_gene: .; v_gene: TRBV6-6; CDR3aa: CASNQGSGGTEAFF; CDR3nt: TGTGCCAGCAACCAGGGTTCGGGAGGCACTGAAGCTTTCTTT
j_gene: TRBJ2-6; abundance: .; d_gene: .; v_gene: TRBV6-2/TRBV6-3; CDR3aa: CASSQLKADSSGANVLTF; CDR3nt: TGTGCCAGCAGCCAACTTAAGGCGGACAGCTCTGGGGCCAACGTCCTGACTTTC
j_gene: TRBJ2-7; abundance: few; d_gene: .; v_gene: TRBV20-1; CDR3aa: CSPGQSGEQYF; CDR3nt: TGCAGTCCTGGACAGTCCGGAGAGCAGTACTTC
j_gene: TRBJ2-7; abundance: .; d_gene: .; v_gene: TRBV19; CDR3aa: CASSIASGTSPYEQYF; CDR3nt: TGTGCCAGTAGTATAGCCTCCGGGACATCCCCCTACGAGCAGTACTTC
j_gene: TRBJ1-2; abundance: .; d_gene: .; v_gene: TRBV29-1; CDR3aa: CSVEDYGNGYTF; CDR3nt: TGCAGCGTTGAAGATTACGGGAATGGCTACACCTTC
j_gene: TRBJ2-4; abundance: many; d_gene: .; v_gene: TRBV7-2; CDR3aa: CASSLGPTAKNIQYF; CDR3nt: TGTGCCAGCAGCCTCGGACCGACCGCCAAAAACATTCAGTACTTC
j_gene: TRBJ1-2; abundance: .; d_gene: .; v_gene: TRBV5-5; CDR3aa: CASSLGTKGQTF; CDR3nt: TGTGCCAGCAGCTTGGGGACTAAGGGGCAGACCTTC
j_gene: TRBJ2-1; abundance: .; d_gene: TRBD2; v_gene: TRBV12-3/TRBV12-4; CDR3aa: CASRTTGLAGAGNEQFF; CDR3nt: TGTGCCAGCAGGACTACGGGACTAGCGGGAGCTGGCAATGAGCAGTTCTTC
j_gene: TRBJ2-3; abundance: few; d_gene: TRBD2; v_gene: TRBV5-1; CDR3aa: CASLPGPSGSGSTDTQYF; CDR3nt: TGCGCCAGCCTCCCTGGGCCTAGCGGGTCCGGTAGCACAGATACGCAGTATTTT
j_gene: TRBJ1-2; abundance: .; d_gene: .; v_gene: TRBV7-9; CDR3aa: CASSLRHFPGAHLRGSGYTF; CDR3nt: TGTGCCAGCAGCTTAAGGCACTTTCCGGGGGCGCATCTCCGGGGTAGTGGCTACACCTTC
j_gene: TRBJ1-4; abundance: few; d_gene: TRBD1; v_gene: TRBV20-1; CDR3aa: CSARTNPTRQGGEKLFF; CDR3nt: TGCAGTGCTAGGACTAATCCTACACGACAGGGGGGTGAAAAACTGTTTTTT
j_gene: TRBJ2-7; abundance: few; d_gene: TRBD1; v_gene: TRBV15; CDR3aa: CATRAEPQGSTYEQYF; CDR3nt: TGTGCCACCAGAGCGGAACCACAGGGGTCTACCTACGAGCAGTACTTC
j_gene: TRBJ2-2; abundance: .; d_gene: TRBD2; v_gene: TRBV11-2; CDR3aa: CASSPKRGANTGELFF; CDR3nt: TGTGCCAGCAGTCCTAAGCGGGGTGCGAACACCGGGGAGCTGTTTTTT
j_gene: TRBJ1-1; abundance: .; d_gene: TRBD1; v_gene: TRBV7-9; CDR3aa: CASSPRTGATEAFF; CDR3nt: TGTGCCAGCAGCCCGCGGACAGGGGCCACTGAAGCTTTCTTT
j_gene: TRBJ2-3; abundance: few; d_gene: TRBD2; v_gene: TRBV11-2; CDR3aa: CASSSPLIGGVTDTQYF; CDR3nt: TGTGCCAGCAGTAGCCCCCTTATCGGGGGGGTGACAGATACGCAGTATTTT
j_gene: TRBJ2-1; abundance: .; d_gene: .; v_gene: TRBV4-1; CDR3aa: CASSHKGGSYNEQFF; CDR3nt: TGCGCCAGCAGCCATAAGGGGGGGAGCTACAATGAGCAGTTCTTC
j_gene: TRBJ2-3; abundance: .; d_gene: TRBD2; v_gene: TRBV4-1; CDR3aa: CASSPDPLAGDTQYF; CDR3nt: TGCGCCAGCAGCCCGGATCCCCTAGCGGGAGATACGCAGTATTTT
j_gene: TRBJ1-2; abundance: .; d_gene: .; v_gene: TRBV5-6; CDR3aa: CASSTVRAGAYGYTF; CDR3nt: TGTGCCAGCAGCACCGTCAGAGCTGGGGCCTATGGCTACACCTTC
j_gene: TRBJ2-1; abundance: .; d_gene: TRBD1; v_gene: TRBV11-2; CDR3aa: CASSLRGQGVYNEQFF; CDR3nt: TGTGCCAGCAGCTTACGGGGACAGGGGGTCTACAATGAGCAGTTCTTC
j_gene: TRBJ2-3; abundance: few; d_gene: .; v_gene: TRBV7-9; CDR3aa: CASSLELITDTQYF; CDR3nt: TGTGCCAGCAGCTTAGAACTTATCACAGATACGCAGTATTTT
j_gene: TRBJ2-7; abundance: .; d_gene: TRBD2; v_gene: TRBV28; CDR3aa: CASSNTPLAGALPYERYF; CDR3nt: TGTGCCAGCAGTAATACGCCACTAGCGGGAGCCTTACCCTACGAGCGGTACTTC
j_gene: TRBJ2-2; abundance: .; d_gene: .; v_gene: TRBV12-3/TRBV12-4; CDR3aa: CASKLGQGGTGELFF; CDR3nt: TGTGCCAGCAAGTTAGGCCAGGGGGGCACCGGGGAGCTGTTTTTT
j_gene: TRBJ1-2; abundance: few; d_gene: .; v_gene: TRBV9; CDR3aa: CASSSTAGSLNYGYTF; CDR3nt: TGTGCCAGCAGCTCGACGGCCGGTAGCCTTAACTATGGCTACACCTTC
j_gene: TRBJ2-1; abundance: few; d_gene: .; v_gene: TRBV5-6; CDR3aa: CASSLALTSSYNEQFF; CDR3nt: TGTGCCAGCAGCTTGGCCCTGACTAGCTCCTACAATGAGCAGTTCTTC
j_gene: TRBJ2-7; abundance: .; d_gene: .; v_gene: TRBV27; CDR3aa: CASFSLGTLRPRYNEQYF; CDR3nt: TGTGCCAGCTTCTCCCTAGGGACCTTGAGGCCCCGGTACAATGAGCAGTACTTC
j_gene: TRBJ2-7; abundance: few; d_gene: .; v_gene: TRBV19; CDR3aa: CASSIAPGWDSYEQYF; CDR3nt: TGTGCCAGTAGTATAGCCCCGGGATGGGACTCCTACGAGCAGTACTTC
j_gene: TRBJ2-5; abundance: .; d_gene: TRBD2; v_gene: TRBV20-1; CDR3aa: CSAPLAGGRREQYF; CDR3nt: TGCAGTGCTCCCCTAGCGGGGGGCCGAAGGGAGCAGTACTTC
j_gene: TRBJ2-3; abundance: few; d_gene: TRBD1; v_gene: TRBV28; CDR3aa: CASIVRGRADTQYF; CDR3nt: TGTGCCAGCATTGTTAGGGGGCGCGCAGATACGCAGTATTTT
j_gene: TRBJ2-1; abundance: .; d_gene: TRBD1; v_gene: TRBV25-1; CDR3aa: CASSDTGGPSNEQFF; CDR3nt: TGTGCCAGCAGCGACACAGGGGGTCCTTCCAATGAGCAGTTCTTC
j_gene: TRBJ2-5; abundance: .; d_gene: TRBD1; v_gene: TRBV20-1; CDR3aa: CSAPTDRGLQETQYF; CDR3nt: TGCAGTGCTCCAACAGACAGGGGGCTTCAAGAGACCCAGTACTTC